Presented here are 17 T cell receptor beta chains from one specimen sequenced in a study of blood T cell repertoires in COVID-19. TCRdb's table, derived via immunoSEQ multiplex PCR, lists solely in-frame clones and lacks some. The repertoire holds about 67,000 clones, around four fifths seen once, with roughly 39% in the top ten. The sequenced sample was peripheral blood. These receptors came from a human donor in a cohort sampled during active COVID-19.

The chain joins TRBV6-2 or TRBV6-3 to TRBJ2-3, with 10 bases aligning to TRBD1. J gave up 0 bases and V 3 bases, and 3 bases lay outside the gene matches. Germline V gives CDR1 MNHEY, CDR2 SVGEGT. The CDR3 sequence is 16 residues long. DNA for the CDR3: TGTGCCAGCAGTTATGGGACAGGGGCTAGCACAGATACGCAGTATTTT. Its protein product is CASSYGTGASTDTQYF.

CDR3 region: CASSQVSNEQFF. In DNA form, the CDR3 reads TGTGCCAGCAGCCAAGTTAGCAATGAGCAGTTCTTC. The gene calls are TRBV3-1 (or the pseudogene TRBV3-2) and TRBJ2-1; no reliable D call. The germline CDR1 and CDR2 sequences are LGHDT and YNNKEL (reference sequence). The ends were cut back, 1 base at V and 6 bases at J, with 4 bases in the middle. This CDR3 has 12 residues.

This clone was seen a few times. The rearrangement uses TRBV11-2 and TRBJ1-3; D unresolved. Looked up from germline, CDR1 is SGHAT and CDR2 is FQNNGV. The CDR3 covers 13 residues. Trimming removed 5 bases at V and 0 bases at J, with 5 bases between. The CDR3 protein is CASSHISGNTIYF. The CDR3 region has the DNA TGTGCCAGCAGCCACATCTCTGGAAACACCATATATTTT.

This chain links TRBV19 with TRBJ1-1, with 9 bases that match TRBD1. With 3 bases clipped from V and 5 bases from J, the junction kept 10 bases outside the gene matches. The CDR3 spans 16 residues. The germline CDR1 and CDR2 sequences are LNHDA and SQIVND (reference sequence). CDR3 amino acids: CASSIGTGLGFTEAFF. CDR3 sequence (DNA): TGTGCCAGTAGTATCGGGACAGGGTTGGGGTTTACTGAAGCTTTCTTT.

The J gene is TRBJ1-2, the V gene TRBV18; D is unclear. The CDR3 length is 13 residues. Trimming shortened V by 3 bases and J by 1 base, and 6 bases separated the two germline ends. Germline CDR1 reads KGHSH; CDR2 reads LQKENI. The CDR3 region is CASSPGVNYGYTF. In DNA form, the CDR3 reads TGTGCCAGCTCACCCGGAGTTAACTATGGCTACACCTTC.

The chain joins TRBV6-5 to TRBJ2-5, with D hard to call. Germline V gene data show CDR1 as MNHEY and CDR2 as SVGAGI. CDR3 length: 14 residues. V was clipped by 2 bases and J by 0 bases, with 7 bases between them. CDR3 sequence: CASSYGRYQETQYF. CDR3 nucleotides: TGTGCCAGCAGTTACGGCAGGTACCAAGAGACCCAGTACTTC.

This chain links TRBV9 with TRBJ2-1; 8 positions match TRBD2. The CDR3 loop spans 15 amino acids. The V and J ends lost 0 bases and 7 bases, in that order; junction bases with no gene match: 6. Germline CDR1 reads SGDLS; CDR2 reads YYNGEE. CDR3 amino acids: CASSVAGGPRNEQFF. CDR3 nucleotides: TGTGCCAGCAGCGTAGCGGGGGGGCCTCGGAATGAGCAGTTCTTC.

The rearrangement links TRBV7-8 to TRBJ1-2; D perhaps matches TRBD1 (5 bases). This CDR3 has 15 residues. Germline assignment: CDR1 SGHVS and CDR2 FQNEAQ. Trimming shortened V by 0 bases and J by 4 bases, and 12 bases separated the two germline ends. The CDR3 reads CASSLAAGDGYGYTF. The CDR3 DNA reads TGTGCCAGCAGCTTAGCGGCGGGGGACGGCTATGGCTACACCTTC.

The sample holds one count of this clone. The J gene is TRBJ2-7, the V gene TRBV4-1; a possible D gene is TRBD2 (6 bases). The germline CDR1 and CDR2 sequences are MGHRA and YSYEKL. This CDR3 is 15 amino acids long. V was pared by 2 bases and J by 2 bases, with 13 bases between. The chain's CDR3 is CASSQTTGTPYEQYF. The CDR3 DNA reads as TGCGCCAGCAGCCAAACTACGGGGACTCCCTACGAGCAGTACTTC.

This chain's CDR3 is CASSSPTSGIHEQYF. In nucleotides, the CDR3 is TGTGCCAGCAGCTCCCCGACTAGCGGTATTCACGAGCAGTACTTC. The gene calls are TRBV11-2 and TRBJ2-7, with 9 bases aligning to TRBD2. Germline V gene data show CDR1 as SGHAT and CDR2 as FQNNGV. This CDR3 spans 15 amino acids. V lost 4 bases and J lost 5; bases outside the gene matches: 9.

V is TRBV7-3 and J is TRBJ2-3; D is possibly TRBD2 (6 bases). The V end was cut by 4 bases, the J end by 6 bases, with 26 bases between. Germline V lookup: CDR1 SGHTA, CDR2 FQGTGA. The CDR3 is 18 amino acids. As DNA, the CDR3 is TGTGCCAGCAGCTACGGGGCCGGGACTCCCGAATTCGAGGATACGCAGTATTTT. It encodes CASSYGAGTPEFEDTQYF.

The J gene is TRBJ2-2, the V gene TRBV5-4; D possibly corresponds to TRBD1 (5 bases). V lost 2 bases and J lost 1, with 9 bases in between. Germline assignment: CDR1 SGHNT and CDR2 YYREEE (reference sequence). The CDR3 is 15 amino acids. The CDR3 reads CASSFDSRNTGELFF. Written as DNA, the CDR3 is TGTGCCAGCAGCTTTGACAGTAGGAACACCGGGGAGCTGTTTTTT.

The chain is built from TRBV6-4 and TRBJ2-2; the match to TRBD2 covers 9 bases. J was trimmed by 5 bases and V by 6 bases; bases with no gene match: 7. Germline loops: CDR1 MRHNA, CDR2 SNTAGT. CDR3 length equals 15 residues. CDR3 sequence (DNA): TGTGCCAGCAGCGAAACGACTAGCGGTACCGGGGAGCTGTTTTTT. It specifies CASSETTSGTGELFF.

In its sample, this clone was seen a few times. V gene TRBV6-1 combines with J gene TRBJ2-7; the D is unclear. V was trimmed by 2 bases and J by 5 bases, leaving 16 bases between them. The CDR3 contains 15 residues. CDR1 is MNHNS and CDR2 is SASEGT in the germline V gene. DNA of the CDR3: TGTGCCAGCAGTGAACTTTCGGGTAGTTTCCACGAGCAGTACTTC. Its translation is CASSELSGSFHEQYF.

The V and J genes are TRBV7-2 and TRBJ2-2, with D maybe TRBD1 (6 bases). This CDR3 has 14 amino acids. Germline V CDR1 and CDR2: SGHTA, FQGNSA. V was shortened by 2 bases and J by 5 bases, with 9 bases between the two germline ends. DNA of the CDR3: TGTGCCAGCAGCTTAACCAGGGGAACCGGGGAGCTGTTTTTT. Its protein product is CASSLTRGTGELFF.

This sequence joins TRBV28 and TRBJ2-2; the D gene is possibly TRBD1 (5 bases). CDR1 and CDR2 from the germline V gene are MDHEN and SYDVKM. The V and J ends lost 10 bases and 3 bases respectively, with 12 bases between them. The CDR3 spans 13 residues. CDR3 sequence (DNA): TGTGCCAACTCTGACAGACACACCGGGGAGCTGTTTTTT. Translated: CANSDRHTGELFF.

This chain uses TRBV6-1 with TRBJ1-5, with TRBD1 as a possible D gene (6 bases). V dropped 3 bases and J dropped 5 bases, with 11 bases sitting between them. The CDR3 is 14 amino acids. Germline V gene sequence: CDR1 MNHNS, CDR2 SASEGT. CDR3 sequence: CASSESPGDQPQHF. The DNA of the CDR3 is TGTGCCAGCAGTGAGTCGCCAGGGGATCAGCCCCAGCATTTT.